This passage covers 25 T cell receptor beta chains from one sample sequenced in a study of blood T cell repertoires in COVID-19. Repertoires were generated with immunoSEQ multiplex PCR, while TCRdb's copy carries only in-frame clones and drops some. The table shows roughly 120,000 clones, with about 72% occurring only once. What was sequenced was peripheral blood. Receptors were obtained from an older woman with acute or convalescent COVID-19.

This clone was recorded once. The V call is TRBV20-1, the J call TRBJ2-5, with a weak D call TRBD2 (5 bases). Germline lookup yields CDR1 DFQATT and CDR2 SNEGSKA (reference sequence). V was shortened by 2 bases and J by 4 bases, with 5 bases between the two germline ends. There are 11 residues in the CDR3. CDR3 bases: TGCAGTGCTAGACTAGCAGAGACCCAGTACTTC. Translating gives CSARLAETQYF.

The V gene is TRBV19, the J gene TRBJ1-5; TRBD1 matches 7 bases. The CDR3 has 15 residues. Looked up from germline, CDR1 is LNHDA and CDR2 is SQIVND (reference sequence). Trimming removed 5 bases from V and 1 base from J; junction bases left unmatched: 5. For the CDR3, the DNA is TGTGCCAGTAGTGAGACAGGGAGAAGCAATCAGCCCCAGCATTTT. Its translation: CASSETGRSNQPQHF.

This clone has more than one count but fewer than ten. The genes are TRBV11-2 and TRBJ2-7; TRBD2 aligns across 10 bases. The germline CDR1 and CDR2 sequences are SGHAT and FQNNGV. This CDR3 is built from 14 residues. Trimming took 3 bases from V and 2 from J; bases not matched to a gene: 1. In nucleotides, the CDR3 is TGTGCCAGCAGCTTGCTAGCGGGGGCCTACGAGCAGTACTTC. Translated, it gives CASSLLAGAYEQYF.

The chain employs TRBV7-2 and TRBJ1-5, with D tentatively TRBD1 (5 bases). CDR1 is SGHTA, CDR2 FQGNSA, per germline. The CDR3 consists of 14 residues. V lost 5 bases and J lost 0, with 8 bases in between. The CDR3 reads CASSRDYSNQPQHF. The CDR3 DNA follows: TGTGCCAGCAGCCGGGACTATAGCAATCAGCCCCAGCATTTT.

The chain couples TRBV6-1 to TRBJ1-3; D is unresolved. This CDR3 has 13 residues. V was cut by 2 bases and J by 4 bases, with 6 bases left in between. Germline CDR1 and CDR2: MNHNS and SASEGT. CDR3 bases: TGTGCCAGCAGTGAAACATGGGGAAACACCATATATTTT. Residues: CASSETWGNTIYF.

The rearrangement joins TRBV14 to TRBJ1-4, with D maybe TRBD1 (5 bases). The V and J ends lost 4 bases and 5 bases respectively, with 11 bases between them. Germline V gene data show CDR1 as SGHDN and CDR2 as FVKESK. The CDR3 contains 14 residues. CDR3 sequence: CASSPLRQNEKLFF. Written as DNA, the CDR3 is TGTGCCAGCAGCCCCCTTCGACAGAATGAAAAACTGTTTTTT.

A few counts support this clone. V usage is TRBV6-2 or TRBV6-3 and J usage is TRBJ2-7; D is undetermined. This CDR3 has 16 residues. In germline, CDR1 is MNHEY, CDR2 SVGEGT. V lost 0 bases, J lost 2 bases, and 14 bases lay in between. The CDR3 DNA is TGTGCCAGCAGTTACTCGAAAAGCGAAGGAGCCTACGAGCAGTACTTC. Amino acid sequence: CASSYSKSEGAYEQYF.

V is TRBV7-2 and J is TRBJ2-5; D is possibly TRBD2 (6 bases). Germline V gene data show CDR1 as SGHTA and CDR2 as FQGNSA. Trimming cost V 3 bases and J 5 bases, with 10 bases left between them. The CDR3 sequence is 13 residues long. The CDR3 reads CASSFGGTETQYF. DNA for the CDR3: TGTGCCAGCAGCTTTGGGGGGACGGAGACCCAGTACTTC. Variable domain in full (rest from reference TRBV7-2 and TRBJ2-5): GAGVSQSPSNKVTEKGKDVELRCDPISGHTALYWYRQSLGQGLEFLIYFQGNSAPDKSGLPSDRFSAERTGGSVSTLTIQRTQQEDSAVYLCASSFGGTETQYFGPGTRLLVL.

This clone has just one count. The rearrangement links TRBV24-1 to TRBJ2-3; 11 bases are shared with TRBD2. In germline, CDR1 is KGHDR, CDR2 SFDVKD. V was pared by 0 bases and J by 6 bases, with 10 bases of the junction left unmatched. The CDR3 spans 18 residues. CDR3 loop: CATSDLTSGGPRGDTQYF. DNA of the CDR3: TGTGCCACCAGTGATTTGACTAGCGGGGGACCCCGAGGTGATACGCAGTATTTT.

The V call is TRBV10-2, the J call TRBJ2-7; D might be TRBD2 (5 bases). Trimming took off 3 bases at V and 4 bases at J, with 16 bases between the two ends. This CDR3 spans 15 amino acids. Germline V gives CDR1 WSHSY, CDR2 SAAADI. CDR3 DNA sequence: TGCGCCAGCAGTGACCATACTAGAGCAATATACGAGCAGTACTTC. Its protein is CASSDHTRAIYEQYF.

This clone was found a few times. The chain uses TRBV30 and TRBJ2-7, with 11 bases aligning to TRBD1. The CDR3 extends over 15 amino acids. CDR1 GTSNPN and CDR2 SVGIG come from the germline V gene (reference sequence). Germline trimming cut 2 bases from V and 1 base from J; bases unmatched to any gene: 4. The DNA of the CDR3 is TGTGCCTGGAGTTTGGGGACAGGGGGTTCCTACGAGCAGTACTTC. Its protein is CAWSLGTGGSYEQYF.

About this clone itself: In the same sample, other DNA sequences code for this CDR3. The gene calls are TRBV27 and TRBJ1-2; no clear D gene. CDR1 and CDR2 from the germline V gene are MNHEY and SMNVEV (reference sequence). This CDR3 has 14 residues. V lost 2 bases and J 4 bases, leaving 11 bases between the germline ends. As DNA, the CDR3 is TGTGCCAGCAGTTTACTGGCAGGTCCCTATGGCTACACCTTC. This sequence encodes CASSLLAGPYGYTF.

The J gene is TRBJ1-2, the V gene TRBV3-1 (or the pseudogene TRBV3-2); 7 bases fit TRBD1. The V segment lost 1 base and the J segment 11 bases; nucleotides outside the gene matches: 10. Germline V gene lookup returns CDR1 LGHDT and CDR2 YNNKEL (reference sequence). The CDR3 consists of 14 residues. CDR3 nucleotide sequence: TGTGCCAGCAGCCAAGTGGCAGGGGGTATGACGTACACCTTC. This translates into CASSQVAGGMTYTF.

The CDR3 region is CASSPDSFKGFF. In DNA, the CDR3 is TGTGCCAGCAGCCCGGACTCCTTTAAAGGGTTCTTC. The V and J genes are TRBV7-9 and TRBJ2-1; possibly TRBD2 for D (5 bases). The CDR3 sequence is 12 residues long. Germline V gene sequence: CDR1 SEHNR, CDR2 FQNEAQ (reference sequence). With 5 bases removed from V and 15 bases from J, the gap between germline ends came to 17 bases. Drawing the rest from reference TRBV7-9 and TRBJ2-1, the complete variable domain is DTGVSQNPRHKITKRGQNVTFRCDPISEHNRLYWYRQTLGQGPEFLTYFQNEAQLEKSRLLSDRFSAERPKGSFSTLEIQRTEQGDSAMYLCASSPDSFKGFFGPGTRLTVL.

The count of this clone is one. The V gene is TRBV11-2, the J gene TRBJ1-4; tentatively, D is TRBD1 (6 bases). With 5 bases removed from V and 3 bases from J, the gap between germline ends came to 22 bases. CDR3 length equals 18 residues. Germline CDR1 and CDR2: SGHAT and FQNNGV. The CDR3 region is CASSPSDGGGAANEKLFF. In DNA form, the CDR3 reads TGTGCCAGCAGCCCGAGTGACGGCGGGGGGGCTGCTAATGAAAAACTGTTTTTT.

V and J are TRBV29-1 and TRBJ2-7; 10 bases line up with TRBD1. Per the germline V gene, CDR1 is SQVTM and CDR2 is ANQGSEA. CDR3 length: 14 amino acids. V was clipped by 5 bases and J by 10 bases; unmatched bases: 14. The chain's CDR3 is CSVSSGQGPKNQYF. The CDR3 bases are TGCAGCGTTTCTTCGGGACAGGGGCCTAAGAATCAGTACTTC.

The chain combines TRBV7-2 with TRBJ2-3; 10 nucleotides agree with TRBD2. With V trimmed by 1 base and J by 2 bases, 12 bases remained unmatched. CDR1 SGHTA and CDR2 FQGNSA come from the germline V gene. CDR3 length: 19 amino acids. The CDR3 bases are TGTGCCAGCAGCTTAGAGCGGGGGGGGAGGATCAGGGCCACAGATACGCAGTATTTT. This translates into CASSLERGGRIRATDTQYF.

V usage is TRBV25-1 and J usage is TRBJ2-2; TRBD1 is a possible D gene (6 bases). Germline loops: CDR1 MGHDK, CDR2 SYGVNS. This CDR3 has 15 amino acids. Trimming shortened V by 3 bases and J by 4 bases, and 12 bases separated the two germline ends. Here the CDR3 reads CASSDPGQTTGELFF. In DNA, the CDR3 is TGTGCCAGCAGTGATCCCGGACAGACCACCGGGGAGCTGTTTTTT.

This chain links TRBV6-5 with TRBJ2-7; TRBD1 matches 9 bases. Trimming cost V 7 bases and J 3 bases; bases outside gene matches: 7. This CDR3 has 14 residues. Per the germline V gene, CDR1 is MNHEY and CDR2 is SVGAGI. The CDR3 loop is CASNSGTGNYEQYF. The CDR3, as DNA: TGTGCCAGCAATTCCGGGACAGGGAACTACGAGCAGTACTTC.

The J gene is TRBJ2-7, the V gene TRBV3-1 (or the pseudogene TRBV3-2); the match to TRBD2 covers 8 bases. CDR3 length equals 18 residues. Germline CDR1 LGHDT, CDR2 YNNKEL (reference sequence). The ends lost 4 bases at V and 4 bases at J; junction bases unmatched: 18. CDR3 coding DNA: TGTGCCAGCAGCCTGTACGGTCTTGAGCGGGGGTATGCTTACGAGCAGTACTTC. As protein: CASSLYGLERGYAYEQYF.

J is TRBJ2-5 and V is TRBV5-1, with 10 bases fitting TRBD2. J was trimmed by 5 bases and V by 3 bases; bases with no gene match: 7. CDR1 SGHRS and CDR2 YFSETQ come from the germline V gene. The CDR3 spans 15 residues. Here the CDR3 reads CASSSSGGARETQYF. The CDR3 DNA is TGCGCCAGCAGCTCCAGCGGGGGGGCTAGGGAGACCCAGTACTTC.

The gene calls are TRBV5-1 and TRBJ1-2, with 7 bases lining up with TRBD1. The germline V gene encodes CDR1 SGHRS and CDR2 YFSETQ. With V trimmed by 0 bases and J by 6 bases, 5 bases remained unmatched. This CDR3 has 14 amino acids. In DNA form, the CDR3 reads TGCGCCAGCAGCTTGGCAAGAGGGGGCGATGGCTACACCTTC. Amino acid sequence: CASSLARGGDGYTF.

V usage is TRBV6-9 and J usage is TRBJ2-1, with 8 bases identical to TRBD2. Trimming cost V 0 bases and J 7 bases; bases outside gene matches: 8. The CDR3 extends over 16 amino acids. CDR1 and CDR2 (germline): MNHGY, SVAAGI. The CDR3 region is CASSYSVGGALNEQFF. CDR3 in DNA: TGTGCCAGCAGTTATTCGGTCGGGGGGGCCTTAAATGAGCAGTTCTTC.

This rearrangement joins TRBV12-3 or TRBV12-4 to TRBJ2-5; D remains ambiguous. This CDR3 has 12 amino acids. V dropped 6 bases and J dropped 5 bases, with 10 bases sitting between them. The CDR3, as DNA: TGTGCCAGCAGCCGACAAGTCGAGACCCAGTACTTC. Encoded protein: CASSRQVETQYF.

The chain combines TRBV2 with TRBJ2-7; D not resolved. This CDR3 is 13 amino acids long. V shed 5 bases and J shed 0 bases, with 8 bases lying between them. Germline CDR1 SNHLY, CDR2 FYNNEI. The CDR3 here is CASSYLSSYEQYF. Here the CDR3 DNA reads TGTGCCAGCAGTTACTTAAGCTCCTACGAGCAGTACTTC.